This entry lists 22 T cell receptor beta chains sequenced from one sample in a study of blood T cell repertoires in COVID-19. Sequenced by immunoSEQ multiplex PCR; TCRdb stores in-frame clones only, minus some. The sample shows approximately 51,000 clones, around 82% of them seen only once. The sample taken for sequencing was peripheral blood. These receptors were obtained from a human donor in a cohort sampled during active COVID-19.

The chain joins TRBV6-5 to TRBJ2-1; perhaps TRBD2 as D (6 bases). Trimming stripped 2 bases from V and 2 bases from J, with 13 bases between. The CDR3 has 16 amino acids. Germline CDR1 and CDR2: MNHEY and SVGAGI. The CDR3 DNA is TGTGCCAGCAGTTACGACGGGAGTCCCCCCTACAATGAGCAGTTCTTC. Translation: CASSYDGSPPYNEQFF.

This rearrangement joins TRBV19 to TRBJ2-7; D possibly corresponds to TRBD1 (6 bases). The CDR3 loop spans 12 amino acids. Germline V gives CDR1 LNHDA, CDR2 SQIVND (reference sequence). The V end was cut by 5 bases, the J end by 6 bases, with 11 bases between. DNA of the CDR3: TGTGCCAGTAGTTACAGGGACGCCGAGCAGTACTTC. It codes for CASSYRDAEQYF.

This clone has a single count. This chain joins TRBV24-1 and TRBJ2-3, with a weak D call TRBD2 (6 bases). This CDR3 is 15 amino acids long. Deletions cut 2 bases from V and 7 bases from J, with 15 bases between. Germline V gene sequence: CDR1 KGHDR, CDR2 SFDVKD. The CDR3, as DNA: TGTGCCACCAGTGATTCCCGGACTATCCCCTATACGCAGTATTTT. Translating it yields CATSDSRTIPYTQYF.

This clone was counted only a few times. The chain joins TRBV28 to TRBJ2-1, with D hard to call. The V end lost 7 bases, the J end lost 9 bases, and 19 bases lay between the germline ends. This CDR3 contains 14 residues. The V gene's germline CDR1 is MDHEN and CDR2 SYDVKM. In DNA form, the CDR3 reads TGTGCCAGCAACCGTGCTGACTGGAAGGTTGAGCAGTTCTTC. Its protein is CASNRADWKVEQFF.

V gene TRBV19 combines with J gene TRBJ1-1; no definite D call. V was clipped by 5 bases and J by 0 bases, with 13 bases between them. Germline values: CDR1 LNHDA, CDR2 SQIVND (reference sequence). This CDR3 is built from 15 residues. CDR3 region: CASSLEGIMNTEAFF. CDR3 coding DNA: TGTGCCAGTAGTTTGGAGGGAATTATGAACACTGAAGCTTTCTTT.

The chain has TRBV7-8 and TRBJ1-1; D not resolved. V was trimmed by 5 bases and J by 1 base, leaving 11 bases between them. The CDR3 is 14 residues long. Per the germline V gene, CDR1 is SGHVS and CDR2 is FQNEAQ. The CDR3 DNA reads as TGTGCCAGCAGCCCAACGGAGGAGAACACTGAAGCTTTCTTT. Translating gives CASSPTEENTEAFF.

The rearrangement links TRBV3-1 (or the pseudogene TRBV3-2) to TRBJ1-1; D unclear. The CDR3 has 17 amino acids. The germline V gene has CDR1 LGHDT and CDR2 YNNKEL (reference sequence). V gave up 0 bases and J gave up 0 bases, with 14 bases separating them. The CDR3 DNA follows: TGTGCCAGCAGCCAAGAAGCCCTGGCAGGCATGAACACTGAAGCTTTCTTT. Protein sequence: CASSQEALAGMNTEAFF.

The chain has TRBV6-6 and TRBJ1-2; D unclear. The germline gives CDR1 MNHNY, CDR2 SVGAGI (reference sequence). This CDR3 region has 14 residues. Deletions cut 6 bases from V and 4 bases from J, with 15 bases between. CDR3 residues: CASRDVGVAYGYTF. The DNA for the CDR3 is TGTGCCAGCAGAGATGTTGGCGTAGCCTATGGCTACACCTTC.

CDR3 amino acids: CASSDREAKNIQYF. CDR3 sequence (DNA): TGTGCCAGCAGCGACAGGGAAGCCAAAAACATTCAGTACTTC. The chain links TRBV7-2 to TRBJ2-4; 7 bases line up with TRBD1. J lost 0 bases, V lost 5 bases, and 1 base had no gene match. This CDR3 is 14 amino acids long. Germline V gene lookup returns CDR1 SGHTA and CDR2 FQGNSA. Variable domain in full (rest from reference TRBV7-2 and TRBJ2-4): GAGVSQSPSNKVTEKGKDVELRCDPISGHTALYWYRQSLGQGLEFLIYFQGNSAPDKSGLPSDRFSAERTGGSVSTLTIQRTQQEDSAVYLCASSDREAKNIQYFGAGTRLSVL.

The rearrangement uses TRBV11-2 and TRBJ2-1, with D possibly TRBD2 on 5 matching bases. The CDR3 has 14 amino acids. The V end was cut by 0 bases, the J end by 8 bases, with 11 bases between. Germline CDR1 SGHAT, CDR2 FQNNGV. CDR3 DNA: TGTGCCAGCAGCTTAGATCGCCAGCGGTATGAGCAGTTCTTC. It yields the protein CASSLDRQRYEQFF.

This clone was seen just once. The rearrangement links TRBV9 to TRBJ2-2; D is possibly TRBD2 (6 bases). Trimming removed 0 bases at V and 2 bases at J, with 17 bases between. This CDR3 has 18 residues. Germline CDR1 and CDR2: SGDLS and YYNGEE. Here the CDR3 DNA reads TGTGCCAGCAGCGTAGCGACGGTCGTTGCGGGAAACACCGGGGAGCTGTTTTTT. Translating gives CASSVATVVAGNTGELFF.

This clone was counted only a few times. CDR3 coding DNA: TGTGCCAGCAGCCCGACAGGGTTCTTTGAGACCCAGTACTTC. Encoded protein: CASSPTGFFETQYF. The chain carries TRBV2 and TRBJ2-5; 7 nucleotides line up with TRBD1. J lost 5 bases, V lost 6 bases, and 9 bases had no gene match. Germline V CDR1 and CDR2: SNHLY, FYNNEI. The CDR3 has 14 amino acids.

CDR3 region: CSAEKSPGQHF. The DNA of the CDR3 is TGCAGTGCCGAAAAGAGCCCGGGACAGCATTTT. The rearrangement uses TRBV20-1 and TRBJ1-3; D call uncertain. With the DNA end fitting TRBJ1-5 better, the J assignment may be wrong. Looked up from germline, CDR1 is DFQATT and CDR2 is SNEGSKA (reference sequence). The CDR3 has 11 residues.

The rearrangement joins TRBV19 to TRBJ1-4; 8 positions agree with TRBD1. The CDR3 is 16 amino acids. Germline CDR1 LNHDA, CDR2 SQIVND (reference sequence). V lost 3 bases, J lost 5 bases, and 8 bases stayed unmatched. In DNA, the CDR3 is TGTGCCAGTAGTATGTATGACAGGGGACGAAATGAAAAACTGTTTTTT. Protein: CASSMYDRGRNEKLFF.

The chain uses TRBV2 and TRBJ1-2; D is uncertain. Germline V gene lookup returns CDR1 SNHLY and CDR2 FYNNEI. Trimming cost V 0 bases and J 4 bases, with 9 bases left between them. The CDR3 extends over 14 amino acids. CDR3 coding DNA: TGTGCCAGCAGTGAAGCCCGTTCGGGCTATGGCTACACCTTC. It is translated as CASSEARSGYGYTF.

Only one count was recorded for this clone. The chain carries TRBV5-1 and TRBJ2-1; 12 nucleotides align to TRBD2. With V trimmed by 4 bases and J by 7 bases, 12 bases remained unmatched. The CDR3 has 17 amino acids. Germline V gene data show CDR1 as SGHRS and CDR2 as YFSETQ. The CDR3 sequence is CASSKGLAGINFNEQFF. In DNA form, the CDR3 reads TGCGCCAGCAGCAAAGGACTAGCGGGAATTAATTTTAATGAGCAGTTCTTC.

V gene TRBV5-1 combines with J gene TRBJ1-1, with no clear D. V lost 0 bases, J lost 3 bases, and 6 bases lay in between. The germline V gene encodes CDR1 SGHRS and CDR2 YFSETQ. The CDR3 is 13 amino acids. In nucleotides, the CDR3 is TGCGCCAGCAGCTTGGTCTCGGACACTGAAGCTTTCTTT. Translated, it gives CASSLVSDTEAFF.

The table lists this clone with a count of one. In DNA form, the CDR3 reads TGTGCCAGCAGCCAAGATTTCCGGGACAGCCCTACCGTC. Its protein is CASSQDFRDSPTV. This rearrangement joins TRBV3-1 (or the pseudogene TRBV3-2) to TRBJ2-7; 7 positions match TRBD1. This CDR3 region has 13 residues. CDR1 is LGHDT, CDR2 YNNKEL, per germline (reference sequence).

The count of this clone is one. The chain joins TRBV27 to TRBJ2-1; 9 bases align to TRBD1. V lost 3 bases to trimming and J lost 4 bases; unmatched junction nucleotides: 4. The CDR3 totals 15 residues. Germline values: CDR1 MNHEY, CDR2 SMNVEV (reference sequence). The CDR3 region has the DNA TGTGCCAGCAGTTTTTGGGGACAGGGTTACAATGAGCAGTTCTTC. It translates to CASSFWGQGYNEQFF.

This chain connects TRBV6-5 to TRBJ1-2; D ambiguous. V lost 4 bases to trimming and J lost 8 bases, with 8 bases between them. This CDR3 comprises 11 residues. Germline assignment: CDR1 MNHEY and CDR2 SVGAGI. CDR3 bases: TGTGCCAGCAGTTCACAGTGGGGCTACACCTTC. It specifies CASSSQWGYTF.

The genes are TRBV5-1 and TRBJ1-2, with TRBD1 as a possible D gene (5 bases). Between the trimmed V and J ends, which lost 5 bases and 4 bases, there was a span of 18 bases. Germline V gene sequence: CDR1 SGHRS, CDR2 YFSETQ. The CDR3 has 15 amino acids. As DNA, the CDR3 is TGCGCCAGCAGAAGGGGAGGGATAGAGGCCTATGGCTACACCTTC. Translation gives CASRRGGIEAYGYTF.

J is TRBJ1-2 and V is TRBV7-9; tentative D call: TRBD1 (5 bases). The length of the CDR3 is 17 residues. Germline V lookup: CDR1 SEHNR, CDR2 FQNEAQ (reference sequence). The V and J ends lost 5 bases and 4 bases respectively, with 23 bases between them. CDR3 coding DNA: TGTGCCAGCAGCCGACCCTCCACAGGAAGCCTTAGCTATGGCTACACCTTC. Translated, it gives CASSRPSTGSLSYGYTF. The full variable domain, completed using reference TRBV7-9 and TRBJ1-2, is DTGVSQNPRHKITKRGQNVTFRCDPISEHNRLYWYRQTLGQGPEFLTYFQNEAQLEKSRLLSDRFSAERPKGSFSTLEIQRTEQGDSAMYLCASSRPSTGSLSYGYTFGSGTRLTVV.